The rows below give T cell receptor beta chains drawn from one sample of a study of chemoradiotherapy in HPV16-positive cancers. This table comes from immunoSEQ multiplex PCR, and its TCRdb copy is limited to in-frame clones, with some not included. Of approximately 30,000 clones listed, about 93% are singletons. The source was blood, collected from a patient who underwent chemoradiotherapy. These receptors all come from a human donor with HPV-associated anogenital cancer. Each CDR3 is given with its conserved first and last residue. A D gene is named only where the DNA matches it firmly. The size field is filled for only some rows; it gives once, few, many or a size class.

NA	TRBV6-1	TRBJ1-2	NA	CASSEGRGGGAGGYTF	TGTGCCAGCAGTGAAGGCCGCGGGGGGGGCGCAGGGGGCTACACCTTC
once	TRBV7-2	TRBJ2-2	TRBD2	CASRGTSGGTTGELFF	TGTGCCAGCAGAGGGACTAGCGGGGGGACGACCGGGGAGCTGTTTTTT
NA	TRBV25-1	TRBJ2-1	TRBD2	CASSEYGAGGRDEQFF	TGTGCCAGCAGTGAATATGGAGCGGGAGGGCGTGATGAGCAGTTCTTC
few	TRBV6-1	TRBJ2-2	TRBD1	CASSEGTGESGELFF	TGTGCCAGCAGTGAAGGGACAGGGGAGTCCGGGGAGCTGTTTTTT
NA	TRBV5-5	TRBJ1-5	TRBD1	CASSLGDRVGNQPQHF	TGTGCCAGCAGCTTGGGGGACAGGGTGGGCAATCAGCCCCAGCATTTT
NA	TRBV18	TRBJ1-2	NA	CASSPLHQGSMSYTF	TGTGCCAGCTCACCACTCCACCAGGGAAGTATGAGCTACACCTTC
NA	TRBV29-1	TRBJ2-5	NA	CSVGAGPSIQTQYF	TGCAGCGTTGGCGCCGGACCCTCTATACAGACCCAGTACTTC
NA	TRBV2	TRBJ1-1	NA	CASRRLNTEAFF	TGTGCCAGTAGGAGGTTGAACACTGAAGCTTTCTTT
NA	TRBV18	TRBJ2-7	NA	CASSPAILGEQYF	TGTGCCAGCTCACCAGCCATCTTGGGCGAGCAGTACTTC
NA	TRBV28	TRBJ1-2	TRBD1	CASSFLDRGQGYTF	TGTGCCAGCAGTTTCCTGGACAGGGGCCAGGGCTACACCTTC
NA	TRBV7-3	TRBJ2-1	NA	CASSLQGAYNEQFF	TGTGCCAGCAGCTTACAGGGAGCATACAATGAGCAGTTCTTC
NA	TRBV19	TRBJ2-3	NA	CASSRDVGGTSTDTQYF	TGTGCCAGTAGTCGTGACGTGGGCGGGACTAGCACAGATACGCAGTATTTT
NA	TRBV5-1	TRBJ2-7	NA	CASSLTFGAKYEQYF	TGCGCCAGCAGCTTGACCTTCGGGGCGAAATACGAGCAGTACTTC
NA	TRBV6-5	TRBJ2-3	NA	CASKRQNTDTQYF	TGTGCCAGCAAAAGACAGAACACAGATACGCAGTATTTT
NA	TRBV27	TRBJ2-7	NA	CASSLAAGLSYEQYF	TGTGCCAGCAGTTTGGCGGCAGGGCTCTCCTACGAGCAGTACTTC
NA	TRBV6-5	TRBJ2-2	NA	CASSYRAAGELFF	TGTGCCAGCAGTTACCGGGCCGCCGGGGAGCTGTTTTTT
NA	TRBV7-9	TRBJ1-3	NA	CASSLGTLRAGNTIYF	TGTGCCAGCAGCTTAGGTACCCTGAGGGCTGGAAACACCATATATTTT
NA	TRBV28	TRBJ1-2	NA	CASTSRTIYGYTF	TGTGCCAGCACCTCTCGGACAATCTATGGCTACACCTTC
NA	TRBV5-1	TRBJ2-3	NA	CASRVTASTDTQYF	TGCGCCAGCAGGGTGACCGCTAGCACAGATACGCAGTATTTT
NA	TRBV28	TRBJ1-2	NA	CASSRPGAANYGYTF	TGTGCCAGCTCTAGACCGGGGGCGGCTAACTATGGCTACACCTTC
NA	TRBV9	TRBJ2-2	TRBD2	CASSVAGTSHNTGELFF	TGTGCCAGCAGCGTAGCCGGGACTAGTCACAACACCGGGGAGCTGTTTTTT
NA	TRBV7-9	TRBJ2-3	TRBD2	CASSPGRAGDRTDTQYF	TGTGCCAGCAGCCCCGGGAGGGCGGGAGATCGGACAGATACGCAGTATTTT
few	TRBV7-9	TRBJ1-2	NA	CASSLGARGYTF	TGTGCCAGCAGCTTAGGTGCACGCGGCTACACCTTC
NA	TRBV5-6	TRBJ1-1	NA	CASSLGGGIEDTEAFF	TGTGCCAGCAGCTTGGGGGGGGGAATTGAGGACACTGAAGCTTTCTTT
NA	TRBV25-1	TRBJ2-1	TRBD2	CASSAQREGNEQFF	TGTGCCAGCAGTGCCCAGCGGGAGGGCAATGAGCAGTTCTTC
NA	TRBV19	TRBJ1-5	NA	CASSRPPGNQPQHF	TGTGCCAGTAGTCGCCCTCCAGGGAATCAGCCCCAGCATTTT